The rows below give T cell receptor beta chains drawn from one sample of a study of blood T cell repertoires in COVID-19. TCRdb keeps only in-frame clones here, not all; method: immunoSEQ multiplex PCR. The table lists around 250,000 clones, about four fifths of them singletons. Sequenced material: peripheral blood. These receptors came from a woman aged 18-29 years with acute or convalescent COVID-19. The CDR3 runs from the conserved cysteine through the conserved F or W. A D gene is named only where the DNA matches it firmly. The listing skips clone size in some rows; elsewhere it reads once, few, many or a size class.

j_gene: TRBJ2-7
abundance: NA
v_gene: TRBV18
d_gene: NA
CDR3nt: TGTGCCAGCTCACCAGAGTTCTATAGCGGAACCTACGAGCAGTACTTC
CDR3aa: CASSPEFYSGTYEQYF

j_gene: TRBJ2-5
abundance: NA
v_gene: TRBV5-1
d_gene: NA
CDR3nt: TGCGCCAGCAGCCTGGCGGGGATCCAAGAGACCCAGTACTTC
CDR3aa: CASSLAGIQETQYF

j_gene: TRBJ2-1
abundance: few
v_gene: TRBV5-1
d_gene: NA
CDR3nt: TGCGCCAGCAGCTTGGAGCGGAACGAGCAGTTCTTC
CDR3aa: CASSLERNEQFF

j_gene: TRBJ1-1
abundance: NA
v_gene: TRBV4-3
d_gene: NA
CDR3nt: TGCGCCAGCAGCTCCGACAGAGAAGCTTTCTTT
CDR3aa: CASSSDREAFF

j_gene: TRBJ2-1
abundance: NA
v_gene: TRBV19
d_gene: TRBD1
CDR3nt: TGTGCCAGTAGTGCCCTGCCCGCCGGACAGGGGGCCCTAGCGGTCTACAATGAGCAGTTCTTC
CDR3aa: CASSALPAGQGALAVYNEQFF

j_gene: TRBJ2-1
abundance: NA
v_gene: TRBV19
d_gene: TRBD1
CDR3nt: TGTGCCAGTAGTATATTTCCCACGGGACAGGGCTCTAATGAGCAGTTCTTC
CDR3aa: CASSIFPTGQGSNEQFF

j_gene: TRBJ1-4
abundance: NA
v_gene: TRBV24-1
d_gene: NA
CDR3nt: TGTGCCACCAGTGGCTGGGAGGGGCATAATGAAAAACTGTTTTTT
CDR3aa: CATSGWEGHNEKLFF

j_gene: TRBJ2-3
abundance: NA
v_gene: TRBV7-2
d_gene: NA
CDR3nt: TGTGCCAGCAGCTTACTTTCCGGCGGTTATCCTAGCACAGATACGCAGTATTTT
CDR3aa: CASSLLSGGYPSTDTQYF

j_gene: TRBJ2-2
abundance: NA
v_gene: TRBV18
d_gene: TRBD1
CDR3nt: TGTGCCAGCTCACCTAACACAGGGGCCGGGGAGCTGTTTTTT
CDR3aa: CASSPNTGAGELFF

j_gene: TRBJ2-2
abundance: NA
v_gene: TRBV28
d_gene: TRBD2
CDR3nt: TGTGCCAGCAGTAGACTAGCTGGTTCCCTTCGCACCGGGGAGCTGTTTTTT
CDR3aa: CASSRLAGSLRTGELFF

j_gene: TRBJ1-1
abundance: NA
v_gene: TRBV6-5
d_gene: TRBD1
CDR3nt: TGTGCCAGCAGTTCAGGACAGGGTGGGAACACTGAAGCTTTCTTT
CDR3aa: CASSSGQGGNTEAFF

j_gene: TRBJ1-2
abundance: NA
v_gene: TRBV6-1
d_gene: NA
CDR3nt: TGTGCCAGCAGTGAAGCCAAGAGCCCAGGTAAAGCCGGCTACACCTTC
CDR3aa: CASSEAKSPGKAGYTF

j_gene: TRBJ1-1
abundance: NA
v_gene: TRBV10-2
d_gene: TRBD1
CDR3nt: TGCGCCAGCGCCTTGACAGGGACCACTGAAGCTTTCTTT
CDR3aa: CASALTGTTEAFF

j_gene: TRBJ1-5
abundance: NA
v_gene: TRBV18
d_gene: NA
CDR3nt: TGTGCCAGCTCACCATGGGGGGGTAATCAGCCCCAGCATTTT
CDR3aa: CASSPWGGNQPQHF

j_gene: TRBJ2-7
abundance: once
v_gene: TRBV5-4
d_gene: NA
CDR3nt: TGTGCCAGCAGCTCGGACAGTTACTCCTACGAGCAGTACTTC
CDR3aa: CASSSDSYSYEQYF